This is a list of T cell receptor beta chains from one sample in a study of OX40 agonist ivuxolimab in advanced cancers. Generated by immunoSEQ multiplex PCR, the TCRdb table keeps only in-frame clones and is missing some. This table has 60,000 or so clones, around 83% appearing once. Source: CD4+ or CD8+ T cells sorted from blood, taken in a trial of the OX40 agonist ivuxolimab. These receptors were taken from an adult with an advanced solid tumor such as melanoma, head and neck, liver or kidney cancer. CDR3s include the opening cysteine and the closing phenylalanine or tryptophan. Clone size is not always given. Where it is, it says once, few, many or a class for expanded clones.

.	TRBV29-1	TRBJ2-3	CSVGGPSGTDTQYF
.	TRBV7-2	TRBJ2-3	CASSPRSGGSTDTQYF
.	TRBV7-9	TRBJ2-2	CASSPPWYTGELFF
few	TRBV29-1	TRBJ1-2	CSVGTGYGYTF
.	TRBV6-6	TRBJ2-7	CASSYSTHQGHEQYF
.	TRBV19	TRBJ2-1	CASSITPSGLHNEQFF
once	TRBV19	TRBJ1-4	CASSRRQGGNEKLFF
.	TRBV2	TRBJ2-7	CASRKSLQGREQYF
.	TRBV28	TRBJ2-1	CASTRGLSNEQFF
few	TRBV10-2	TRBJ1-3	CASSGNTIYF
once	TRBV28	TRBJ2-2	CASTRGDRNTGELFF
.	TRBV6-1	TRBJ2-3	CASSGGSTSGNTDTQYF
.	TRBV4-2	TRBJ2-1	CASSQAGGGANNEQFF
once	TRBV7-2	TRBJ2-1	CASSLVGRTSGGNERFF
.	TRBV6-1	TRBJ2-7	CASSEETSGVYWNSYEQYF
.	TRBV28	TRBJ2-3	CASRIRLAGTDTQYF
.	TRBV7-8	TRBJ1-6	CASSGGTHSGNSPLHF
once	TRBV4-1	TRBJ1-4	CASSQEGVVYEKLFF
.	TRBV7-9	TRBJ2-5	CASSQRDRKETQYF
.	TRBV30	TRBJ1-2	CAWSPMASGYTF
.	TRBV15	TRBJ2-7	CATSRDRWGGQNEQYF
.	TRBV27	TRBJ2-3	CASSPRTSGRVADTQYF
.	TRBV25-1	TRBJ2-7	CASSPLEGRYEQYF
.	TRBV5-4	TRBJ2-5	CASSWNRVTETQYF
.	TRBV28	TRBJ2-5	CASSFRARPETQYF
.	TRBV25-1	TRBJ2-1	CASSVVGGAHNEQFF
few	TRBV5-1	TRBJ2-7	CASSPGGPEQYF
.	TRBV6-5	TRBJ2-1	CASSYHGGAGPNEQFF
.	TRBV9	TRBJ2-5	CASSVESRDQETQYF
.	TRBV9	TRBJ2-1	CASSARGAPMNEQFF
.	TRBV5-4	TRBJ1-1	CASSLPGANTEAFF
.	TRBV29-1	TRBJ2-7	CSVAAGGWEQYF
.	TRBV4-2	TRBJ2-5	CASSPGLGTQETQYF
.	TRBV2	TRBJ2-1	CASRLRTSGHNEQFF
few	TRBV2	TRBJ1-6	CASIPGTANSPLHF
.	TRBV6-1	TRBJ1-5	CASSTRTANQPQHF